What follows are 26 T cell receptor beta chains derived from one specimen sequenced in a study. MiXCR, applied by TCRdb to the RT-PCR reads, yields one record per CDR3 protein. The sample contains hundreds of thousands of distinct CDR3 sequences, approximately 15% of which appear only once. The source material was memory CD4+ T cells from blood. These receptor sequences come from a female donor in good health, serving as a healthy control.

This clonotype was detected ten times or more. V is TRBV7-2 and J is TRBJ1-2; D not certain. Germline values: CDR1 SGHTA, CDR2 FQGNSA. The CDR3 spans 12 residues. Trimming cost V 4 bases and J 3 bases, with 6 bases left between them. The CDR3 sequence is CASSWSDYGYTF. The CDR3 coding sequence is TGTGCCAGCAGCTGGTCTGACTATGGCTACACCTTC. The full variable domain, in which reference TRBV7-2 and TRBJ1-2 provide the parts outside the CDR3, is GAGVSQSPSNKVTEKGKDVELRCDPISGHTALYWYRQSLGQGLEFLIYFQGNSAPDKSGLPSDRFSAERTGGSVSTLTIQRTQQEDSAVYLCASSWSDYGYTFGSGTRLTVV.

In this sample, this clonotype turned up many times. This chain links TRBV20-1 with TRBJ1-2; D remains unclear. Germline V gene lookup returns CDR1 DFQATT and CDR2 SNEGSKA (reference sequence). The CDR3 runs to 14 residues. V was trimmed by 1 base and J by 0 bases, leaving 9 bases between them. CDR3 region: CSARATSPNYGYTF. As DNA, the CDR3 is TGCAGTGCTAGAGCGACTAGCCCTAACTATGGCTACACCTTC.

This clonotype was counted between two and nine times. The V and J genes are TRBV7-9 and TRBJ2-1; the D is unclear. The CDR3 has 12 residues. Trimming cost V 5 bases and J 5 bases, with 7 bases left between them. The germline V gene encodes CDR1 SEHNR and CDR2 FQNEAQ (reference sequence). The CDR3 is CASSPPDNEQFF. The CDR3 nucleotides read TGTGCCAGCAGCCCCCCAGACAATGAGCAGTTCTTC.

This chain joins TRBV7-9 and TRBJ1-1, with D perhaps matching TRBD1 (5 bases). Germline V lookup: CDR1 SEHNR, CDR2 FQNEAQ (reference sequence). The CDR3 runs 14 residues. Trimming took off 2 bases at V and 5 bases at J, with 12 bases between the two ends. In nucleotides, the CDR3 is TGTGCCAGCAGCTTATATGGGGCTGAAACTGAAGCTTTCTTT. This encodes CASSLYGAETEAFF.

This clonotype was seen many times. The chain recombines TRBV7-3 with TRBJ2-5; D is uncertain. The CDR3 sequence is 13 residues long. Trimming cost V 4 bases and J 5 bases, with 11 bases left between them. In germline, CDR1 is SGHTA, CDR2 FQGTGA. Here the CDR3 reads CASSSRSYETQYF. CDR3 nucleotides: TGTGCCAGCAGCTCTCGGAGTTACGAGACCCAGTACTTC.

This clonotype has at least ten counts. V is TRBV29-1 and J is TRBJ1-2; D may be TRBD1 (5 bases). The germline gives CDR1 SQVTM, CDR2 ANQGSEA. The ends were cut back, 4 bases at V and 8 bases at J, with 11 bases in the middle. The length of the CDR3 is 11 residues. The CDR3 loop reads CSVAQGFGYTF. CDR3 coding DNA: TGCAGCGTTGCGCAGGGATTCGGCTACACCTTC.

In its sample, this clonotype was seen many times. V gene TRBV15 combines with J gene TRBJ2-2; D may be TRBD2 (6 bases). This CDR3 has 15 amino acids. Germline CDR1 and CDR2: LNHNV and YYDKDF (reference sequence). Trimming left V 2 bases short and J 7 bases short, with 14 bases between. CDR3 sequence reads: CATSRFVGAGGELFF. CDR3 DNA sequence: TGTGCCACCAGCAGATTCGTAGGAGCGGGCGGGGAGCTGTTTTTT. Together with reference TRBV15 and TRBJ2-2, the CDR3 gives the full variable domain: DAMVIQNPRYQVTQFGKPVTLSCSQTLNHNVMYWYQQKSSQAPKLLFHYYDKDFNNEADTPDNFQSRRPNTSFCFLDIRSPGLGDTAMYLCATSRFVGAGGELFFGEGSRLTVL.

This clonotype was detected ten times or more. The DNA for the CDR3 is TGCAGTGCTAGAGGCCGCCTAGCGGGGCTCACCGGGGAGCTGTTTTTT. Protein: CSARGRLAGLTGELFF. This sequence joins TRBV20-1 and TRBJ2-2, with 9 bases matching TRBD2. The germline gives CDR1 DFQATT, CDR2 SNEGSKA (reference sequence). Trimming took 1 base from V and 4 from J; bases not matched to a gene: 7. The length of the CDR3 is 16 residues.

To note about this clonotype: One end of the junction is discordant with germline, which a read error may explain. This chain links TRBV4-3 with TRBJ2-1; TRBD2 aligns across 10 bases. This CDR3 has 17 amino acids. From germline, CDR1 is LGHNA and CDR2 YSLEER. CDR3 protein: CASSQEPRRTSGNERFF. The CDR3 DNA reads TGCGCCAGCAGCCAAGAACCACGGCGGACTAGCGGCAATGAGCGGTTCTTC.

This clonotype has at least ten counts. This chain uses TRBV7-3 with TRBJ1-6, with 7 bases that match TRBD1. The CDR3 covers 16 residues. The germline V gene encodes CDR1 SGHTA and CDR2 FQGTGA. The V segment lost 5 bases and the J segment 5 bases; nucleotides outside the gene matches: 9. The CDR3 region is CASSALPTGNNSPLHF. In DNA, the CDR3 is TGTGCCAGCAGCGCCCTACCGACAGGGAATAATTCACCCCTCCACTTT.

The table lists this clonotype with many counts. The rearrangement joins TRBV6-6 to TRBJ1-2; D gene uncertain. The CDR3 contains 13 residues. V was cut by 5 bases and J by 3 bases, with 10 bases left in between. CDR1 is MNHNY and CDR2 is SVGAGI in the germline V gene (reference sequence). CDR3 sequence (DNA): TGTGCCAGCAGTCGTGACATATACTATGGCTACACCTTC. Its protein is CASSRDIYYGYTF.

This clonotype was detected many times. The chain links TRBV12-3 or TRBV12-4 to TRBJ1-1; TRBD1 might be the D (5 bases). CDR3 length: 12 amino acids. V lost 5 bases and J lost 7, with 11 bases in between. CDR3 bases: TGTGCCAGCAGTCTGCCAGGGCGTGAAGCTTTCTTT. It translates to CASSLPGREAFF.

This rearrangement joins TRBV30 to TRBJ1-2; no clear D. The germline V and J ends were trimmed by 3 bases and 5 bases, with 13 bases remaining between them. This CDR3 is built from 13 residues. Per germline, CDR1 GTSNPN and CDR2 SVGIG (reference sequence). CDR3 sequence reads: CAWRSRNPYGYTF. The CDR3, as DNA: TGTGCCTGGAGATCGCGCAATCCGTATGGCTACACCTTC.

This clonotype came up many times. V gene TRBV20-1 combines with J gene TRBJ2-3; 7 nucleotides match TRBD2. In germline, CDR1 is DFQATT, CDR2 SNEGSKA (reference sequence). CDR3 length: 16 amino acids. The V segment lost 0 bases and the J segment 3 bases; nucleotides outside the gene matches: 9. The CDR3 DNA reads TGCAGTGCTAGAGATACACGCGGGAGAAAAACAGATACGCAGTATTTT. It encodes CSARDTRGRKTDTQYF.

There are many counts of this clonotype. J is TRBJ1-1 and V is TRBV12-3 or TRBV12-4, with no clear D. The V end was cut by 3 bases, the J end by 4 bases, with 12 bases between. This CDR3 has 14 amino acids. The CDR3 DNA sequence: TGTGCCAGCAGTTTTGGCCCCCTCGTCACTGAAGCTTTCTTT. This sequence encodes CASSFGPLVTEAFF.

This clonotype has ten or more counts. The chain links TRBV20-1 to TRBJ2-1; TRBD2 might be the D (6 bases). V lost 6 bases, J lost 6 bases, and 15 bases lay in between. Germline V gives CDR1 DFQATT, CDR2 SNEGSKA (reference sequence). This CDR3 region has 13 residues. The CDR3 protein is CSASGWMLNEQFF. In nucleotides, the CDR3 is TGCAGTGCGAGCGGGTGGATGCTCAATGAGCAGTTCTTC.

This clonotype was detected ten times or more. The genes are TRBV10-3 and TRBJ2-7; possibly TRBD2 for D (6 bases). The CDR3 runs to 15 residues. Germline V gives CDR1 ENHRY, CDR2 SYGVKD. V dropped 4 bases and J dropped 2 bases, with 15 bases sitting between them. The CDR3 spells CAISGGGAATYEQYF. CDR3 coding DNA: TGTGCCATCAGTGGAGGAGGGGCGGCTACCTACGAGCAGTACTTC.

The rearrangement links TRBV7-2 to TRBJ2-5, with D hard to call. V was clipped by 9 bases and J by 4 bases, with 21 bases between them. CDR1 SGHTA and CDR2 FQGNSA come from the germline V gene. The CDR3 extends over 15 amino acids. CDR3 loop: CASSTQRLGSETQYF. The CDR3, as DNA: TGTGCCAGTAGTACCCAAAGGTTAGGGTCAGAGACCCAGTACTTC.

The CDR3 DNA is TGCGCCAGCAGCCCATATTCAGTTGGCACTGAAGCTTTCTTT. The encoded protein is CASSPYSVGTEAFF. The V gene is TRBV5-1, the J gene TRBJ1-1; D remains ambiguous. V lost 4 bases and J 4 bases, leaving 14 bases between the germline ends. Germline loops: CDR1 SGHRS, CDR2 YFSETQ. This CDR3 is 14 amino acids long.

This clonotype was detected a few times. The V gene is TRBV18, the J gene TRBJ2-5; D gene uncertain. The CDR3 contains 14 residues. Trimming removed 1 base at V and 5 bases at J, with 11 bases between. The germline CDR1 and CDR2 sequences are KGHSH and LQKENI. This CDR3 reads CASSPLLEGETQYF. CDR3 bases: TGTGCCAGCTCACCACTGCTCGAAGGGGAGACCCAGTACTTC.

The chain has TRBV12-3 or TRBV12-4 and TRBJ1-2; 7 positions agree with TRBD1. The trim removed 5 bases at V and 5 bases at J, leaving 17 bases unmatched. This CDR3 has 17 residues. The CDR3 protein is CASSALNIPGQTYGYTF. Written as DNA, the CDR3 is TGTGCCAGCAGTGCTCTCAACATCCCGGGACAGACTTATGGCTACACCTTC.

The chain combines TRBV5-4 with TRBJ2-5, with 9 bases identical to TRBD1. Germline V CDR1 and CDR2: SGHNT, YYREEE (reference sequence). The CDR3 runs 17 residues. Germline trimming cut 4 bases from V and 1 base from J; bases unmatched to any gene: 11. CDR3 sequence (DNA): TGTGCCAGCAGCCTTACCCGGACAGGGGTCCGCCAAGAGACCCAGTACTTC. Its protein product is CASSLTRTGVRQETQYF.

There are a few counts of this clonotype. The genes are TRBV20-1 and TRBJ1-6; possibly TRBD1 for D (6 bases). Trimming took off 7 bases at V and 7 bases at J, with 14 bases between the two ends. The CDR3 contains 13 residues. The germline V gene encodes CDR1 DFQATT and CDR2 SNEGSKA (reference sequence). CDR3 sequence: CSGGGGYNSPLHF. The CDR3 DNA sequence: TGCAGTGGCGGAGGGGGTTACAATTCACCCCTCCACTTT.

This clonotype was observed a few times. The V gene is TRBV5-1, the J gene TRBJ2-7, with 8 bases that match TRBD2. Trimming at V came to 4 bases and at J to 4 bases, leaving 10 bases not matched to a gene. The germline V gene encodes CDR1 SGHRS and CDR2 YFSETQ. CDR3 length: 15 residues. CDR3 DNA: TGCGCCAGCAGCGAACAAGCGGGAGTCGCTTACGAGCAGTACTTC. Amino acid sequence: CASSEQAGVAYEQYF. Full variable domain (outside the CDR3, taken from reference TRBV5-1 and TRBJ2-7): KAGVTQTPRYLIKTRGQQVTLSCSPISGHRSVSWYQQTPGQGLQFLFEYFSETQRNKGNFPGRFSGRQFSNSRSEMNVSTLELGDSALYLCASSEQAGVAYEQYFGPGTRLTVT.

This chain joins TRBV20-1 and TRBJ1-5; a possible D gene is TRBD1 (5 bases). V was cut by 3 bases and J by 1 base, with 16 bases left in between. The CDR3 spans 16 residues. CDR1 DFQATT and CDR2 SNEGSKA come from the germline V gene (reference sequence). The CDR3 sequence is CSASPWGVGSNQPQHF. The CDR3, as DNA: TGCAGTGCTAGCCCATGGGGGGTTGGAAGCAATCAGCCCCAGCATTTT.

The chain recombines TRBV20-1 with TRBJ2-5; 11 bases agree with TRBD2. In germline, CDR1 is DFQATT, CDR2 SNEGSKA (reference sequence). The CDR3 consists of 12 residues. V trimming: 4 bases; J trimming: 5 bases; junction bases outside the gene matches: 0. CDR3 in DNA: TGCAGTGCTATAGCGGGGGGGGAGACCCAGTACTTC. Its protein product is CSAIAGGETQYF.